The 5 T cell receptor beta chains below were found in one sample sequenced in a study of T cells after yellow fever vaccination. TCRdb passed the 5' RACE reads through MiXCR, listing each CDR3 protein once. The table lists about 310,000 distinct CDR3 sequences, about 3.5% of them singletons, with around 22% in the top ten. This sample comprised PBMCs, obtained on the day of the yellow fever booster vaccination. These receptors originate from a man younger than 35 who received the YFV17D yellow fever vaccine.

This clonotype was picked up many times. The genes are TRBV5-1 and TRBJ2-7; D possibly corresponds to TRBD1 (6 bases). This CDR3 spans 13 amino acids. Trimming pared 0 bases from V and 6 bases from J, leaving 10 bases between. Germline lookup yields CDR1 SGHRS and CDR2 YFSETQ. The chain's CDR3 is CASSLVGRGEQYF. Written as DNA, the CDR3 is TGCGCCAGCAGCTTGGTTGGCAGGGGCGAGCAGTACTTC.

This clonotype was found many times. The rearrangement joins TRBV5-1 to TRBJ2-2, with 8 bases matching TRBD2. The CDR3 length is 15 residues. In germline, CDR1 is SGHRS, CDR2 YFSETQ. With V trimmed by 0 bases and J by 3 bases, 1 base remained unmatched. CDR3 sequence (DNA): TGCGCCAGCAGCTTGGTGACTAGCGACACCGGGGAGCTGTTTTTT. Its translation is CASSLVTSDTGELFF.

This clonotype came up many times. This chain connects TRBV7-2 to TRBJ1-4; no reliable D call. Germline V gene data show CDR1 as SGHTA and CDR2 as FQGNSA. With 1 base removed from V and 7 bases from J, the gap between germline ends came to 7 bases. The CDR3 sequence is 13 residues long. Here the CDR3 DNA reads TGTGCCAGCAGCTTAGGACCTCCTGAAAAACTGTTTTTT. Encoded protein: CASSLGPPEKLFF.

This clonotype appeared many times. V is TRBV7-2 and J is TRBJ1-2, with D perhaps matching TRBD1 (5 bases). The CDR3 contains 16 residues. The V and J ends lost 6 bases and 0 bases respectively, with 17 bases between them. Germline values: CDR1 SGHTA, CDR2 FQGNSA. Here the CDR3 DNA reads TGTGCCAGCAGTCGGGGCTATCTCGAAGCTAACTATGGCTACACCTTC. This gives the protein CASSRGYLEANYGYTF.

This clonotype appeared many times. The chain recombines TRBV5-6 with TRBJ2-3; D call uncertain. The germline gives CDR1 SGHDT, CDR2 YYEEEE. The CDR3 has 15 amino acids. V was shortened by 4 bases and J by 5 bases, with 17 bases between the two germline ends. The CDR3 DNA sequence: TGTGCCAGCAGCCCAGTAGAGATGCGGCAAGATACGCAGTATTTT. Amino acids: CASSPVEMRQDTQYF.